One sample yielded the 29 T cell receptor beta chains listed below, sequenced in a study of technical replicates of blood from several donors (dated by TCRdb to the late 2010s). Library preparation employed the immunoSEQ multiplex PCR assay. TCRdb retrieved this table from immuneACCESS and kept in-frame rearrangements only. Not all clones are present; in checked studies, unresolved V genes account for under half, and no reason is known for the remainder. The sample profile shows 59,000 or so clones; just under 95% of them were found once. Roughly 4% of the sample belongs to the ten largest clones. The sequenced material came from PBMCs. All receptors come from a human donor in good health. Some clones in this sample may be carry-over from other donors' samples.

This rearrangement joins TRBV30 to TRBJ2-5, with D uncertain. CDR1 and CDR2 from the germline V gene are GTSNPN and SVGIG (reference sequence). This CDR3 has 13 residues. The V end lost 2 bases, the J end lost 1 base, and 8 bases lay between the germline ends. The CDR3 bases are TGTGCCTGGAGTCCAGCTAGCCAAGAGACCCAGTACTTC. Translation: CAWSPASQETQYF.

The rearrangement joins TRBV11-1 to TRBJ2-1; D might be TRBD2 (6 bases). V gave up 5 bases and J gave up 6 bases, with 17 bases separating them. The germline gives CDR1 SGHAT, CDR2 FQDESV (reference sequence). The CDR3 covers 15 residues. CDR3 sequence reads: CASSLDGGISNEQFF. The CDR3 nucleotides are TGTGCCAGCAGCCTAGATGGCGGGATCAGCAATGAGCAGTTCTTC.

The V call is TRBV4-3, the J call TRBJ2-7; TRBD1 matches 8 bases. This CDR3 is 15 amino acids long. Trimming at V came to 8 bases and at J to 7 bases, leaving 16 bases not matched to a gene. CDR1 is LGHNA and CDR2 is YSLEER in the germline V gene. CDR3 amino acids: CASRPGGRGRWEQYF. The CDR3 coding sequence is TGCGCCAGCCGACCCGGTGGCAGGGGGCGATGGGAGCAGTACTTC.

The J gene is TRBJ2-1, the V gene TRBV27; TRBD1 might be the D (5 bases). CDR3 size: 14 residues. Germline lookup yields CDR1 MNHEY and CDR2 SMNVEV (reference sequence). Trimming removed 6 bases from V and 7 bases from J, with 16 bases in between. CDR3 sequence reads: CASSITRGTNEQFF. CDR3 in DNA: TGTGCCAGCAGCATCACAAGGGGAACAAATGAGCAGTTCTTC.

The chain recombines TRBV21-1 with TRBJ2-7; whether TRBD1, the table's D call, matches the DNA was not checked. TRBV21-1 is recorded as a pseudogene. CDR3 length equals 13 residues. In DNA, the CDR3 is TGTGCCAGCAGCCAGGACAGGACCTACGAGCAGTACTTC. Amino acids: CASSQDRTYEQYF.

This chain uses TRBV6-1 with TRBJ2-3; 9 nucleotides match TRBD1. The V and J ends lost 4 bases and 8 bases, in that order; junction bases with no gene match: 7. The CDR3 contains 14 residues. From germline, CDR1 is MNHNS and CDR2 SASEGT. Here the CDR3 reads CASSGTGVSGTQYF. In DNA form, the CDR3 reads TGTGCCAGCAGTGGGACAGGGGTCTCAGGTACGCAGTATTTT.

In DNA, the CDR3 is TGTGCCAGCAGTCGGACTCTACAGCGATCGGGGTCACCCCTCCACTTT. Translated, it gives CASSRTLQRSGSPLHF. This sequence joins TRBV7-2 and TRBJ1-6; no clear D. Germline-derived CDR1 and CDR2 are SGHTA and FQGNSA. V was trimmed by 6 bases and J by 10 bases, leaving 22 bases between them. The CDR3 extends over 16 amino acids. Supplemented by reference TRBV7-2 and TRBJ1-6, the full variable domain reads GAGVSQSPSNKVTEKGKDVELRCDPISGHTALYWYRQSLGQGLEFLIYFQGNSAPDKSGLPSDRFSAERTGGSVSTLTIQRTQQEDSAVYLCASSRTLQRSGSPLHFGNGTRLTVT.

The chain uses TRBV11-2 and TRBJ2-2; 7 nucleotides align to TRBD2. This CDR3 comprises 17 residues. From germline, CDR1 is SGHAT and CDR2 FQNNGV. V lost 1 base and J lost 7; bases outside the gene matches: 12. CDR3 region: CASSLGFLREGFGELFF. The CDR3 DNA follows: TGTGCCAGCAGCTTAGGTTTTTTGAGGGAGGGCTTCGGGGAGCTGTTTTTT.

This chain links TRBV30 with TRBJ2-3, with 8 bases aligning to TRBD2. Unmatched junction bases numbered 1, after V lost 4 bases and J lost 1 base. Germline V gives CDR1 GTSNPN, CDR2 SVGIG (reference sequence). The CDR3 totals 13 residues. CDR3 DNA: TGTGCCTGGACGGGGGGGCGCACAGATACGCAGTATTTT. This gives the protein CAWTGGRTDTQYF.

The J gene is TRBJ2-3, the V gene TRBV6-1, with TRBD2 as a possible D gene (5 bases). CDR1 MNHNS and CDR2 SASEGT come from the germline V gene. The length of the CDR3 is 14 residues. Between the trimmed V and J ends, which lost 3 bases and 2 bases, there was a span of 9 bases. CDR3 region: CASSEERNTDTQYF. CDR3 nucleotides: TGTGCCAGCAGTGAGGAGCGGAACACAGATACGCAGTATTTT.

V gene TRBV28 combines with J gene TRBJ2-2; D may be TRBD1 (6 bases). The CDR3 contains 13 residues. The germline CDR1 and CDR2 sequences are MDHEN and SYDVKM. The V and J ends lost 6 bases and 6 bases respectively, with 11 bases between them. The CDR3, as DNA: TGTGCCAGCAGCCCAGGGACACCCGGGGAGCTGTTTTTT. As protein: CASSPGTPGELFF.

The gene calls are TRBV7-2 and TRBJ2-1; D gene unclear. The germline CDR1 and CDR2 sequences are SGHTA and FQGNSA. Trimming removed 5 bases from V and 1 base from J, with 15 bases in between. There are 16 residues in the CDR3. CDR3 in DNA: TGTGCCAGCAGCCGGATCTCGACTGGGTCCTACAATGAGCAGTTCTTC. As protein: CASSRISTGSYNEQFF.

The chain combines TRBV5-6 with TRBJ2-2; D is uncertain. Deletions cut 7 bases from V and 4 bases from J, with 14 bases between. This CDR3 contains 14 residues. Looked up from germline, CDR1 is SGHDT and CDR2 is YYEEEE. CDR3 DNA sequence: TGTGCCAGCGCTAGACCGACCTCCACCGGGGAGCTGTTTTTT. This codes for CASARPTSTGELFF.

The chain joins TRBV5-5 to TRBJ2-1, with TRBD2 matching 13 bases. Unmatched junction bases numbered 11, after V lost 0 bases and J lost 8 bases. The CDR3 runs 18 residues. Germline-derived CDR1 and CDR2 are SGHKS and YYEKEE (reference sequence). As DNA, the CDR3 is TGTGCCAGCAGCTTGGTCTTAAGTGGACTAGCGGGAGTCTATGAGCAGTTCTTC. This codes for CASSLVLSGLAGVYEQFF.

The chain couples TRBV7-2 to TRBJ1-5, with TRBD1 as a possible D gene (5 bases). From germline, CDR1 is SGHTA and CDR2 FQGNSA. The CDR3 contains 15 residues. The germline V and J ends were trimmed by 1 base and 9 bases, with 16 bases remaining between them. The CDR3 bases are TGTGCCAGCAGCTTAGTAAGGGGCCCTGGCTGGCCCCAGCATTTT. Residues: CASSLVRGPGWPQHF.

This clone was seen a single time. V gene TRBV30 combines with J gene TRBJ1-2; 10 bases fit TRBD1. After removal of 4 bases from V and 8 bases from J, the junction contained 7 bases not matched to a gene. Germline V gives CDR1 GTSNPN, CDR2 SVGIG (reference sequence). This CDR3 contains 13 residues. The CDR3 loop is CAWNRDRGEGYTF. DNA of the CDR3: TGTGCCTGGAATCGGGACAGGGGAGAAGGCTACACCTTC.

The chain uses TRBV29-1 and TRBJ1-2; no definite D call. CDR1 SQVTM and CDR2 ANQGSEA come from the germline V gene. Trimming left V 0 bases short and J 3 bases short, with 11 bases between. CDR3 size: 14 residues. The CDR3 spells CSVEDGGGDYGYTF. The CDR3 bases are TGCAGCGTTGAAGATGGTGGCGGGGACTATGGCTACACCTTC.

The chain couples TRBV5-1 to TRBJ2-2, with TRBD1 matching 9 bases. Germline CDR1 SGHRS, CDR2 YFSETQ. This CDR3 contains 15 residues. V dropped 3 bases and J dropped 2; count of bases not matched to a gene: 2. The CDR3 DNA reads as TGCGCCAGCAGCTCTACAGGGGGCAACACCGGGGAGCTGTTTTTT. Its protein is CASSSTGGNTGELFF.

The chain links TRBV6-5 to TRBJ2-4; 7 nucleotides agree with TRBD2. V lost 0 bases and J lost 7; bases outside the gene matches: 9. CDR1 and CDR2 (germline): MNHEY, SVGAGI. The CDR3 contains 16 residues. This chain's CDR3 is CASSYSRGSGGNIQYF. CDR3 sequence (DNA): TGTGCCAGCAGTTACTCCCGCGGGAGCGGTGGGAACATTCAGTACTTC.

V gene TRBV18 combines with J gene TRBJ2-3; 7 nucleotides line up with TRBD2. Losses at the gene ends were 6 bases for V and 3 bases for J; bases not matched to a gene: 12. The CDR3 spans 16 residues. Germline V lookup: CDR1 KGHSH, CDR2 LQKENI. Here the CDR3 reads CASSPPGASGTDTQYF. In nucleotides, the CDR3 is TGTGCCAGCTCCCCGCCCGGGGCTAGCGGAACAGATACGCAGTATTTT.

The chain links TRBV7-9 to TRBJ1-6; TRBD1 aligns across 7 bases. Losses at the gene ends were 4 bases for V and 11 bases for J; bases not matched to a gene: 8. CDR1 and CDR2 from the germline V gene are SEHNR and FQNEAQ (reference sequence). CDR3 length equals 14 residues. The CDR3 DNA reads TGTGCCAGCAGCTACGACAGGGAGGAGACACCCCTCCACTTT. Translating it yields CASSYDREETPLHF.

The V call is TRBV5-4, the J call TRBJ2-1, with TRBD2 matching over 12 bases. V lost 4 bases to trimming and J lost 5 bases; unmatched junction nucleotides: 1. The CDR3 spans 14 residues. CDR1 and CDR2 from the germline V gene are SGHNT and YYREEE (reference sequence). In DNA, the CDR3 is TGTGCCAGCAGCCTAGCGGGAGGGCACAATGAGCAGTTCTTC. Translated: CASSLAGGHNEQFF.

The genes are TRBV5-1 and TRBJ2-3; TRBD2 matches 9 bases. J was trimmed by 0 bases and V by 7 bases; bases with no gene match: 9. This CDR3 has 16 residues. The germline V gene encodes CDR1 SGHRS and CDR2 YFSETQ. The CDR3 DNA reads TGCGCCAGCTACCCGAGGCTAGCGGGAAGCACAGATACGCAGTATTTT. Its protein product is CASYPRLAGSTDTQYF. Together with reference TRBV5-1 and TRBJ2-3, the CDR3 gives the full variable domain: KAGVTQTPRYLIKTRGQQVTLSCSPISGHRSVSWYQQTPGQGLQFLFEYFSETQRNKGNFPGRFSGRQFSNSRSEMNVSTLELGDSALYLCASYPRLAGSTDTQYFGPGTRLTVL.

V usage is TRBV30 and J usage is TRBJ1-6; no clear D. This CDR3 has 13 amino acids. From germline, CDR1 is GTSNPN and CDR2 SVGIG (reference sequence). The germline V and J ends were trimmed by 6 bases and 2 bases, with 8 bases remaining between them. CDR3 region: CACSIAYNSPLHF. In nucleotides, the CDR3 is TGTGCCTGTTCCATAGCCTATAATTCACCCCTCCACTTT.

The rearrangement joins TRBV4-3 to TRBJ2-2; D perhaps matches TRBD1 (6 bases). The germline V gene has CDR1 LGHNA and CDR2 YSLEER. The CDR3 has 17 residues. V lost 0 bases to trimming and J lost 3 bases, with 14 bases between them. The CDR3 sequence: CASSQEPRGDDTGELFF. In DNA form, the CDR3 reads TGCGCCAGCAGCCAAGAACCCAGGGGCGACGACACCGGGGAGCTGTTTTTT.

The rearrangement uses TRBV19 and TRBJ2-7, with TRBD2 matching 9 bases. V shed 2 bases and J 0 bases; nucleotides not matched to a gene: 5. This CDR3 comprises 16 residues. Germline V gene lookup returns CDR1 LNHDA and CDR2 SQIVND (reference sequence). The CDR3 DNA reads TGTGCCAGTAGTATATGGGTAGCGGGAGCCTCCTACGAGCAGTACTTC. This encodes CASSIWVAGASYEQYF.

This clone is a singleton in its sample. This chain links TRBV7-9 with TRBJ1-2; D gene ambiguous. Germline CDR1 SEHNR, CDR2 FQNEAQ (reference sequence). The CDR3 is 15 residues long. Trimming left V 5 bases short and J 2 bases short, with 15 bases between. Here the CDR3 DNA reads TGTGCCAGCAGCCCAGGCCTTGCTATGAACTATGGCTACACCTTC. The encoded protein is CASSPGLAMNYGYTF.

The genes are TRBV9 and TRBJ2-3; D gene uncertain. The CDR3 has 15 amino acids. CDR1 and CDR2 from the germline V gene are SGDLS and YYNGEE. Trimming removed 0 bases from V and 2 bases from J, with 10 bases in between. The CDR3 DNA is TGTGCCAGCAGCGTAGAGGTCAGGTACACAGATACGCAGTATTTT. Translated: CASSVEVRYTDTQYF.

This chain uses TRBV29-1 with TRBJ2-7; the D gene is possibly TRBD2 (5 bases). The CDR3 runs to 12 residues. The V and J ends lost 5 bases and 4 bases respectively, with 12 bases between them. In germline, CDR1 is SQVTM, CDR2 ANQGSEA. CDR3 protein: CSVYGNQYEQYF. The CDR3 DNA sequence: TGCAGCGTTTACGGGAACCAATACGAGCAGTACTTC.